Sequencing of this T cell receptor beta chain was carried out in a study of spatial heterogeneity in lung cancer. Described time point: blood at routine non-recurrence follow-up after resection. Tumor, nontumor lung or frozen PBMC supplied whole RNA, sequenced without sorting. There are 18 residues in the CDR3. The germline CDR1 and CDR2 sequences are LGHNA and YNFKEQ. V lost 0 bases to trimming and J lost 9 bases, with 24 bases between them. This clonotype was counted a few times. Via MiXCR, TCRdb re-called the 5' RACE reads, giving one row per CDR3 protein. The sample has 110,000 or so distinct CDR3 sequences, 10% to 13% seen once.

The V call is TRBV4-2, the J call TRBJ2-1; D possibly corresponds to TRBD1 (6 bases). This specimen consisted of PBMCs, obtained at follow-up. This TCR came from a female donor with early-stage non-small cell lung cancer. CDR3 amino acids: CASSQDLGNMGHLLEQFF. In DNA, the CDR3 is TGTGCCAGCAGCCAAGATCTGGGTAATATGGGACATCTTCTTGAGCAGTTCTTC.